A selection of T cell receptor beta chains follows, all from one sample in a study of identical twins. A single record per CDR3 protein comes from TCRdb applying MiXCR to the 5' RACE reads. The sample lists roughly 1,500,000 distinct CDR3 sequences, 32% seen once, with around 0.25% in the top ten. The sample was cord blood. Receptors were obtained from a newborn girl in good health. Both conserved end residues are part of each CDR3. Fields, in order: clone size, V gene, J gene, D gene, CDR3 protein, CDR3 DNA. D genes are given only for firm matches. Part of the rows lack a size; the others show once, few, many or a class for expanded clones.

>once|TRBV24-1|TRBJ2-7|TRBD1
CATSDSDRGLMHEQYF
TGTGCCACCAGTGATTCTGACAGGGGGCTAATGCACGAGCAGTACTTC
>-|TRBV2|TRBJ2-3|-
CASMGWLEDTQYF
TGTGCCAGCATGGGGTGGTTGGAAGATACGCAGTATTTT
>few|TRBV20-1|TRBJ2-7|TRBD2
CSARVPGLAGFYEQYF
TGCAGTGCTAGAGTCCCGGGACTAGCGGGCTTCTACGAGCAGTACTTC
>many|TRBV6-2/TRBV6-3|TRBJ2-1|-
CASSYGTGVYNEQFF
TGTGCCAGCAGTTACGGAACGGGGGTGTACAATGAGCAGTTCTTC
>few|TRBV6-5|TRBJ2-7|TRBD2
CASSYISGRAHEQYF
TGTGCCAGCAGTTACATCAGCGGGAGGGCCCACGAGCAGTACTTC
>few|TRBV20-1|TRBJ2-3|TRBD2
CSALVRGRADTQYF
TGCAGTGCGTTGGTACGCGGGAGGGCTGATACGCAGTATTTT
>few|TRBV6-6|TRBJ2-3|-
CASSIGTRTDTQYF
TGTGCCAGCAGTATAGGTACGCGCACAGATACGCAGTATTTT
>-|TRBV4-1|TRBJ2-7|-
CASNQARQSSYNEQYF
TGCGCCAGCAACCAAGCTAGGCAGAGCTCCTACAATGAGCAGTACTTC
>few|TRBV20-1|TRBJ2-1|TRBD2
CSARALADHNEQFF
TGCAGTGCTAGGGCTCTAGCGGACCACAATGAGCAGTTCTTC
>few|TRBV20-1|TRBJ2-3|TRBD1
CSAVSGGRDTQYF
TGCAGTGCTGTTTCAGGGGGTAGAGATACGCAGTATTTT
>-|TRBV6-6|TRBJ1-2|-
CASRPDSGGGYTF
TGTGCCAGCAGACCCGACAGTGGAGGTGGCTACACCTTC
>many|TRBV28|TRBJ2-5|-
CASSLALETQYF
TGTGCCAGCAGCTTAGCCTTAGAGACCCAGTACTTC
>few|TRBV6-2/TRBV6-3|TRBJ2-1|TRBD2
CASRLIAGVVNEQFF
TGTGCCAGCAGACTCATAGCGGGGGTTGTCAATGAGCAGTTCTTC
>once|TRBV16|TRBJ1-2|-
CTSSQSRLYGYTF
TGTACCAGCAGCCAATCGAGGCTATATGGCTACACCTTC
>-|TRBV27|TRBJ2-1|-
CASRSPKTPAYNEQFF
TGTGCCAGCAGATCCCCCAAGACTCCCGCCTACAATGAGCAGTTCTTC
>-|TRBV2|TRBJ2-1|-
CASRAGSFSYNEQFF
TGTGCCAGCAGGGCCGGTTCTTTCTCCTACAATGAGCAGTTCTTC
>-|TRBV5-1|TRBJ2-5|TRBD1
CASSLEWTGTETQYF
TGCGCCAGCAGCTTGGAGTGGACAGGGACAGAGACCCAGTACTTC
>-|TRBV3-1|TRBJ2-3|-
CASSSSRHGKYF
TGTGCCAGCAGCAGCAGCCGCCACGGGAAGTATTTT
>-|TRBV20-1|TRBJ2-7|-
CSATSPGFYEQYF
TGCAGTGCTACCTCGCCAGGGTTCTACGAGCAGTACTTC
>-|TRBV11-1|TRBJ2-1|-
CANSLGLYNEQFF
TGTGCCAACAGCTTAGGGCTCTACAATGAGCAGTTCTTC
>-|TRBV20-1|TRBJ2-3|TRBD1
CSARTGSGYAADTQYF
TGCAGTGCCCGGACAGGGTCTGGATACGCTGCAGATACGCAGTATTTT
>few|TRBV27|TRBJ2-4|-
CASSSPTRRAKNIQYF
TGTGCCAGCAGTTCCCCGACACGACGGGCCAAAAACATTCAGTACTTC
>-|TRBV20-1|TRBJ1-4|-
CSARSQGREKLFF
TGCAGTGCTAGGAGCCAGGGACGGGAAAAACTGTTTTTT
>few|TRBV29-1|TRBJ1-1|-
CSVEPQGTEAFF
TGCAGCGTTGAACCGCAGGGAACTGAAGCTTTCTTT
>few|TRBV20-1|TRBJ2-1|TRBD2
CSLAGGPVNEQFF
TGCAGTTTAGCGGGGGGGCCCGTCAATGAGCAGTTCTTC
>-|TRBV12-3/TRBV12-4|TRBJ2-7|TRBD2
CASRTGTREYEQYF
TGTGCCAGCAGAACCGGGACTAGAGAGTACGAGCAGTACTTC
>few|TRBV6-2/TRBV6-3|TRBJ2-1|TRBD2
CASSYAAGGGNEQFF
TGTGCCAGCAGTTACGCAGCGGGAGGGGGCAATGAGCAGTTCTTC
>-|TRBV29-1|TRBJ1-1|TRBD1
CSVSRRQGYAEAFF
TGCAGCGTTTCTAGGAGACAGGGGTACGCTGAAGCTTTCTTT
>few|TRBV5-1|TRBJ2-5|-
CASSLGLQQETQYF
TGCGCCAGCAGCTTGGGACTGCAACAAGAGACCCAGTACTTC
>-|TRBV28|TRBJ1-6|TRBD1
CASSLSQGARSPLHF
TGTGCCAGCAGTTTATCACAGGGGGCGCGGTCACCCCTCCACTTT
>-|TRBV6-6|TRBJ1-1|-
CASSPTGSPEAFF
TGTGCCAGCAGTCCCACAGGGTCCCCTGAAGCTTTCTTT
>-|TRBV6-1|TRBJ1-1|-
CASSRGWGKDTEAFF
TGTGCCAGCAGCCGAGGGTGGGGGAAGGACACTGAAGCTTTCTTT
>few|TRBV9|TRBJ2-1|TRBD2
CASSAAPGTSAYNEQFF
TGTGCCAGCAGCGCCGCCCCCGGGACTAGCGCCTACAATGAGCAGTTCTTC
>-|TRBV29-1|TRBJ1-1|TRBD1
CSSRQGNTEAFF
TGCAGCTCAAGACAGGGAAACACTGAAGCTTTCTTT
>few|TRBV5-6|TRBJ2-5|-
CASSLMGVVETQYF
TGTGCCAGCAGCTTGATGGGGGTGGTAGAGACCCAGTACTTC
>-|TRBV4-1|TRBJ2-1|-
CASSHLAEKNEQFF
TGCGCCAGCAGCCATCTTGCAGAAAAGAATGAGCAGTTCTTC
>few|TRBV20-1|TRBJ1-2|-
CSARPTGTYGYTF
TGCAGTGCTAGACCGACAGGAACCTATGGCTACACCTTC
>few|TRBV5-1|TRBJ2-3|-
CASRNVGTDTQYF
TGCGCCAGCAGAAACGTCGGAACAGATACGCAGTATTTT
>-|TRBV6-5|TRBJ2-3|-
CASSFHPLDTQYF
TGTGCCAGCAGTTTCCACCCTCTAGATACGCAGTATTTT
>-|TRBV28|TRBJ1-2|-
CASRSDRFYGYTF
TGTGCCAGCAGGTCCGACAGGTTCTACGGCTACACCTTC
>few|TRBV3-1|TRBJ2-1|TRBD2
CASSPGGARGEQFF
TGTGCCAGCAGCCCCGGGGGGGCCCGGGGTGAGCAGTTCTTC
>-|TRBV24-1|TRBJ2-3|-
CAVSPGGSSTDTQYF
TGTGCCGTATCCCCTGGTGGGAGTAGCACAGATACGCAGTATTTT
>few|TRBV20-1|TRBJ2-5|TRBD1
CSAREQGKETQYF
TGCAGTGCTAGAGAACAGGGGAAAGAGACCCAGTACTTC
>-|TRBV10-3|TRBJ2-7|-
CAISRVPGPETYEQYF
TGTGCCATCAGTCGAGTTCCGGGACCCGAGACCTACGAGCAGTACTTC
>few|TRBV20-1|TRBJ1-2|TRBD1
CSAPGTGHGYTF
TGCAGTGCGCCCGGGACAGGTCATGGCTACACCTTC
>few|TRBV20-1|TRBJ2-7|TRBD2
CSARKRAGVVNEQYF
TGCAGTGCTAGAAAAAGGGCGGGAGTAGTGAACGAGCAGTACTTC
>-|TRBV18|TRBJ2-2|-
CASSPQSLPTSGELFF
TGTGCCAGCTCACCACAATCCCTGCCTACATCCGGGGAGCTGTTTTTT
>-|TRBV5-1|TRBJ2-5|-
CASSLGAEWQYF
TGCGCCAGCAGCTTGGGTGCCGAATGGCAGTACTTC
>-|TRBV6-1|TRBJ1-5|-
CASSEHWQGNRPQHF
TGTGCCAGCAGTGAACACTGGCAGGGAAATCGGCCCCAGCATTTT
>-|TRBV2|TRBJ1-1|TRBD1
CASSADRGRNTEAFF
TGTGCCAGCAGTGCAGACAGGGGGCGCAACACTGAAGCTTTCTTT
>few|TRBV2|TRBJ2-4|-
CASSEAHRLDRPIQYF
TGTGCCAGCAGTGAAGCGCACCGACTAGATCGTCCCATTCAGTACTTC
>few|TRBV6-1|TRBJ2-1|TRBD2
CAKGLAGNEQFF
TGTGCCAAGGGACTAGCGGGGAATGAGCAGTTCTTC
>-|TRBV13|TRBJ2-7|-
CASSVERVPYEQYF
TGTGCCAGCAGCGTGGAGCGGGTTCCCTACGAGCAGTACTTC
>many|TRBV2|TRBJ2-3|-
CASGRDTDTQYF
TGTGCCAGCGGACGTGACACAGATACGCAGTATTTT
>-|TRBV2|TRBJ1-1|TRBD1
CASRERTGGRSTEAFF
TGTGCCAGCAGGGAAAGGACAGGGGGCAGGAGCACTGAAGCTTTCTTT
>few|TRBV4-1|TRBJ2-1|TRBD2
CASSQPTSGGRNEQFF
TGCGCCAGCAGCCAGCCGACTAGCGGGGGAAGAAATGAGCAGTTCTTC
>many|TRBV20-1|TRBJ2-1|-
CSAISIHEQFF
TGCAGTGCCATTAGCATCCATGAGCAGTTCTTC
>-|TRBV20-1|TRBJ2-7|TRBD2
CSAQGPSGRDYEQYF
TGCAGTGCTCAGGGGCCTAGCGGGAGGGACTACGAGCAGTACTTC
>-|TRBV7-6|TRBJ2-3|TRBD1
CASSRQGNAVDTQYF
TGTGCCAGCAGCCGACAGGGTAACGCGGTAGATACGCAGTATTTT